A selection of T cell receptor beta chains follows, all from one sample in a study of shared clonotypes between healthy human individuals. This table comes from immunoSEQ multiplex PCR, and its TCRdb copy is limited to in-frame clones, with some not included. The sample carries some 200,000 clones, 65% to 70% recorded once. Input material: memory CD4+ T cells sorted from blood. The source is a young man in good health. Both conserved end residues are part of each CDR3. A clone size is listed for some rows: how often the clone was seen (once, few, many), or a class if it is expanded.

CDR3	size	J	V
CASRMTDYYEQYF	NA	TRBJ2-7	TRBV6-1
CASSLDGAAYEQYF	once	TRBJ2-7	TRBV7-4
CASTKPGTAIEKLFF	NA	TRBJ1-4	TRBV28
CASSRGLAGYNEQFF	NA	TRBJ2-1	TRBV28
CASSPPDVTGGKTQYF	NA	TRBJ2-5	TRBV5-4
CASSLGGSRAYNEQFF	NA	TRBJ2-1	TRBV7-9
CASSRGTAANTEAFF	few	TRBJ1-1	TRBV5-1
CASTYGHLDTEAFF	NA	TRBJ1-1	TRBV5-1
CASSLVQGAYEQYF	few	TRBJ2-7	TRBV7-8
CASSLQGRTGELFF	NA	TRBJ2-2	TRBV5-4
CASSLDLARRTDTQYF	few	TRBJ2-3	TRBV11-2
CASSSRLAGGSDTQYF	once	TRBJ2-3	TRBV9
CASSADRGAYGYTF	NA	TRBJ1-2	TRBV18
CASSQHLKGLSDEKLFF	NA	TRBJ1-4	TRBV7-6
CASSPSAGLSGANVLTF	once	TRBJ2-6	TRBV18
CASSPRRLAGGDHDTQYF	NA	TRBJ2-3	TRBV18
CASSFQTGPANEQFF	few	TRBJ2-1	TRBV5-1
CASSDIDRYEQYF	NA	TRBJ2-7	TRBV2
CASIRGRNQPQHF	few	TRBJ1-5	TRBV2
CASSIYWPTNTEAFF	NA	TRBJ1-1	TRBV19
CASSAWTGVGANVLTF	many	TRBJ2-6	TRBV25-1
CSVDTSGSYYNTGELFF	NA	TRBJ2-2	TRBV29-1
CSVEDPGRTDTQYF	NA	TRBJ2-3	TRBV29-1
CASSETDRDYEQYF	NA	TRBJ2-7	TRBV2
CASSYRGETQYF	NA	TRBJ2-5	TRBV7-2
CASSPGTYEQYF	NA	TRBJ2-7	TRBV10-2